Shown below are 21 T cell receptor beta chains from a single sample sequenced in a study of T-cell reconstitution after alpha-beta-depleted transplantation in children. Preparation of the TCRbeta library was carried out with unique molecular identifiers. One entry per CDR3 protein results from TCRdb running MiXCR on the PCR reads. The sample consists of roughly 350,000 distinct CDR3 sequences, 10% to 13% of them appearing once. This sample comprised PBMCs from the stem cell graft donor, obtained from the stem cell graft. Source of these receptors: a human donor who donated a stem cell graft to a child with acute lymphoblastic leukemia.

V gene TRBV6-1 combines with J gene TRBJ2-1, with D hard to call. The V and J ends lost 4 bases and 8 bases respectively, with 24 bases between them. Germline V gene data show CDR1 as MNHNS and CDR2 as SASEGT. The CDR3 is 17 residues long. The CDR3 region has the DNA TGTGCCAGCAGTGCCTTCCCGGCGAATCCGAAGTGGGATGAGCAGTTCTTC. Protein: CASSAFPANPKWDEQFF.

The sample holds a few counts of this clonotype. The chain has TRBV4-3 and TRBJ2-1; TRBD2 matches at 8 bases. Germline CDR1 reads LGHNA; CDR2 reads YSLEER. This CDR3 is built from 16 residues. Trimming removed 4 bases from V and 3 bases from J; junction bases left unmatched: 8. The CDR3 is CASSRITSGGYNEQFF. CDR3 bases: TGCGCCAGCAGCCGGATCACTAGCGGAGGCTACAATGAGCAGTTCTTC.

A few counts support this clonotype. The rearrangement uses TRBV6-1 and TRBJ2-3, with 10 bases fitting TRBD1. Germline V CDR1 and CDR2: MNHNS, SASEGT. This CDR3 is 15 amino acids long. V lost 5 bases, J lost 4 bases, and 6 bases stayed unmatched. The CDR3 is CASSRDRGPSDTQYF. The DNA for the CDR3 is TGTGCCAGCAGTCGCGACAGGGGGCCGTCAGATACGCAGTATTTT.

The table lists this clonotype with a few counts. The chain joins TRBV7-2 to TRBJ2-5, with D tentatively TRBD2 (5 bases). Germline CDR1 SGHTA, CDR2 FQGNSA. The V end was cut by 3 bases, the J end by 7 bases, with 15 bases between. The CDR3 totals 14 residues. In DNA form, the CDR3 reads TGTGCCAGCAGCTTTGGGCGGGCCCGGGGGACCCAGTACTTC. This encodes CASSFGRARGTQYF.

This clonotype was detected ten times or more. The rearrangement links TRBV6-2 or TRBV6-3 to TRBJ1-1; D may be TRBD1 (5 bases). The CDR3 has 14 residues. Looked up from germline, CDR1 is MNHEY and CDR2 is SVGEGT. The V and J ends lost 6 bases and 0 bases respectively, with 11 bases between them. This chain's CDR3 is CASRRGTMNTEAFF. The CDR3 bases are TGTGCCAGCAGGAGGGGCACCATGAACACTGAAGCTTTCTTT.

This chain joins TRBV7-8 and TRBJ2-3; 8 bases align to TRBD2. This CDR3 is 14 amino acids long. V lost 8 bases and J lost 4; bases outside the gene matches: 8. Germline-derived CDR1 and CDR2 are SGHVS and FQNEAQ. For the CDR3, the DNA is TGTGCCAGCGGAGGGTCGGGGGGGCCAGATACGCAGTATTTT. Translated, it gives CASGGSGGPDTQYF.

Of note for this clonotype: At one of its ends the junction is not consistent with the germline gene, which may arise from a read error. The chain carries TRBV27 and TRBJ2-3; D is unclear. The CDR3 loop spans 14 amino acids. Germline CDR1 MNHEY, CDR2 SMNVEV (reference sequence). The chain's CDR3 is CASSRGVVSDTQYF. For the CDR3, the DNA is TGTGCCAGCAGTCGTGGAGTGGTTTCCGATACGCAGTATTTC.

The V and J genes are TRBV29-1 and TRBJ1-2, with a possible D match to TRBD1 (5 bases). Germline V lookup: CDR1 SQVTM, CDR2 ANQGSEA. Trimming shortened V by 4 bases and J by 6 bases, and 18 bases separated the two germline ends. The CDR3 has 14 amino acids. CDR3 residues: CSVVGGVTENGYTF. CDR3 coding DNA: TGCAGCGTTGTGGGGGGGGTGACAGAAAATGGCTACACCTTC.

There are a few counts of this clonotype. The chain carries TRBV6-5 and TRBJ2-3, with 11 bases aligning to TRBD2. The CDR3 has 18 residues. Per germline, CDR1 MNHEY and CDR2 SVGAGI. V gave up 2 bases and J gave up 2 bases; unmatched junction bases: 9. The chain's CDR3 is CASSYTFSTSGTTDTQYF. In DNA, the CDR3 is TGTGCCAGCAGTTACACCTTTTCGACTAGCGGGACCACAGATACGCAGTATTTT.

Here the CDR3 DNA reads TGTGCCAGCAGCGGGAGTTCGGACGCCTACAATGAGCAGTTCTTC. Its protein is CASSGSSDAYNEQFF. V and J are TRBV9 and TRBJ2-1, with D uncertain. Trimming removed 3 bases from V and 2 bases from J, with 12 bases in between. The CDR3 totals 15 residues. Germline CDR1 and CDR2: SGDLS and YYNGEE.

There are many counts of this clonotype. J is TRBJ2-7 and V is TRBV11-2; tentatively, D is TRBD1 (6 bases). Germline V gene lookup returns CDR1 SGHAT and CDR2 FQNNGV. The V gene lost 3 bases and the J gene lost 4 bases, with 13 bases spanning the gap. The length of the CDR3 is 14 residues. CDR3 loop: CASSFRDTLYEQYF. CDR3 DNA: TGTGCCAGCAGCTTCCGGGACACACTATACGAGCAGTACTTC.

This clonotype occurred many times. The chain uses TRBV7-2 and TRBJ2-5; perhaps D is TRBD1 or TRBD2 (5 bases each). The CDR3 is 14 amino acids. Trimming removed 6 bases at V and 4 bases at J, with 15 bases between. CDR1 SGHTA and CDR2 FQGNSA come from the germline V gene. CDR3 sequence: CASSFEGFGETQYF. DNA for the CDR3: TGTGCCAGCAGTTTCGAGGGGTTCGGAGAGACCCAGTACTTC.

The chain combines TRBV5-5 with TRBJ1-5; D uncertain. V was clipped by 1 base and J by 6 bases, with 11 bases between them. The CDR3 runs 14 residues. The V gene's germline CDR1 is SGHKS and CDR2 YYEKEE (reference sequence). CDR3: CASSLFRGGQPQHF. Here the CDR3 DNA reads TGTGCCAGCAGCTTGTTTCGGGGTGGTCAGCCCCAGCATTTT.

This chain joins TRBV6-5 and TRBJ2-1; 11 bases line up with TRBD1. This CDR3 spans 15 amino acids. Germline CDR1 and CDR2: MNHEY and SVGAGI. J was trimmed by 5 bases and V by 4 bases; bases with no gene match: 4. The CDR3 DNA reads as TGTGCCAGCAGTTCCGGGACAGGGGGAAACAATGAGCAGTTCTTC. Amino acid sequence: CASSSGTGGNNEQFF.

Here the CDR3 DNA reads TGTGCCAGCGGCGGGTCGATAGATGAAAAACTGTTTTTT. Encoded protein: CASGGSIDEKLFF. The chain carries TRBV2 and TRBJ1-4; D unresolved. CDR3 length: 13 residues. V shed 8 bases and J shed 6 bases, with 13 bases lying between them. Germline CDR1 reads SNHLY; CDR2 reads FYNNEI.

This clonotype has only a few counts. The CDR3 loop is CASSLTVAGEMGEQFF. The CDR3 DNA sequence: TGTGCCAGCAGTTTAACCGTAGCGGGAGAGATGGGTGAGCAGTTCTTC. The chain couples TRBV27 to TRBJ2-1; the match to TRBD2 covers 9 bases. J was trimmed by 9 bases and V by 2 bases; bases with no gene match: 11. The CDR3 sequence is 16 residues long. CDR1 MNHEY and CDR2 SMNVEV come from the germline V gene (reference sequence).

This clonotype was found many times. The rearrangement links TRBV29-1 to TRBJ2-1; D may correspond to TRBD1 or TRBD2 (5 bases each). The V gene lost 0 bases and the J gene lost 9 bases, with 18 bases spanning the gap. The CDR3 is 15 amino acids. Germline V gives CDR1 SQVTM, CDR2 ANQGSEA. Here the CDR3 reads CSVEDPGLTPSEQFF. The CDR3 coding sequence is TGCAGCGTTGAAGATCCGGGGCTAACCCCCAGTGAGCAGTTCTTC.

The chain links TRBV4-3 to TRBJ2-1; D unresolved. Germline V gene data show CDR1 as LGHNA and CDR2 as YSLEER. The CDR3 runs 14 residues. V dropped 0 bases and J dropped 4 bases, with 7 bases sitting between them. This CDR3 reads CASSQDRKYNEQFF. The CDR3 region has the DNA TGCGCCAGCAGCCAAGATCGGAAGTACAATGAGCAGTTCTTC.

The V and J genes are TRBV9 and TRBJ1-1; D gene uncertain. CDR1 is SGDLS, CDR2 YYNGEE, per germline. This CDR3 contains 14 residues. V was shortened by 1 base and J by 0 bases, with 7 bases between the two germline ends. In nucleotides, the CDR3 is TGTGCCAGCAGCGTAATGTCGGTGAACACTGAAGCTTTCTTT. The encoded protein is CASSVMSVNTEAFF.

The gene calls are TRBV7-2 and TRBJ2-2; the D gene is possibly TRBD1 (6 bases). CDR1 is SGHTA and CDR2 is FQGNSA in the germline V gene. CDR3 length: 13 residues. V gave up 6 bases and J gave up 6 bases, with 11 bases separating them. The CDR3 coding sequence is TGTGCCAGCAGACCTACAGGGCCCGGGGAGCTGTTTTTT. It specifies CASRPTGPGELFF.

The rearrangement uses TRBV12-3 or TRBV12-4 and TRBJ1-5; TRBD1 agrees at 8 bases. The CDR3 contains 14 residues. V dropped 6 bases and J dropped 5; count of bases not matched to a gene: 6. This CDR3 reads CASRSTGGDQPQHF. The CDR3 coding sequence is TGTGCCAGCAGGTCTACAGGGGGGGATCAGCCCCAGCATTTT.